The 6 T cell receptor beta chains in this list originate from one sample, sequenced in a study of blood T cell repertoires in COVID-19. Repertoires were generated with immunoSEQ multiplex PCR, while TCRdb's copy carries only in-frame clones and drops some. Counted here are roughly 40,000 clones, more than 75% occurring once; the ten biggest clones make up approximately 26%. The sequenced sample consisted of peripheral blood. The receptors were gathered from an older man with acute or convalescent COVID-19.

Here the CDR3 reads CASSLPTSGSGNEQFF. CDR3 coding DNA: TGTGCCAGCAGCTTACCGACTAGCGGGAGCGGCAATGAGCAGTTCTTC. The chain has TRBV5-4 and TRBJ2-1; 12 nucleotides align to TRBD2. The CDR3 contains 16 residues. V shed 2 bases, J shed 6 bases, and the junction held 6 bases outside the gene matches. The germline V gene has CDR1 SGHNT and CDR2 YYREEE (reference sequence).

The CDR3, as DNA: TGTGCCAGCAGTGACAACAGCCAGTACTTC. It specifies CASSDNSQYF. The chain links TRBV2 to TRBJ2-5; no reliable D call. The CDR3 spans 10 residues. Per the germline V gene, CDR1 is SNHLY and CDR2 is FYNNEI. V dropped 3 bases and J dropped 10 bases, with 6 bases sitting between them.

V and J are TRBV2 and TRBJ2-5; no clear D. The CDR3 loop spans 13 amino acids. Germline-derived CDR1 and CDR2 are SNHLY and FYNNEI. With 6 bases removed from V and 2 bases from J, the gap between germline ends came to 10 bases. The CDR3 bases are TGTGCCAGCAGCGTCAGGTTTCAAGAGACCCAGTACTTC. Translating gives CASSVRFQETQYF.

This clone was seen a single time. The chain employs TRBV7-8 and TRBJ2-2; 8 bases fit TRBD2. V dropped 5 bases and J dropped 0; count of bases not matched to a gene: 8. The CDR3 is 17 amino acids. Germline V gene data show CDR1 as SGHVS and CDR2 as FQNEAQ. For the CDR3, the DNA is TGTGCCAGCAGCAGGGGGTCGGGAGGGCCGAACACCGGGGAGCTGTTTTTT. Translating gives CASSRGSGGPNTGELFF. The whole variable domain, remainder taken from reference TRBV7-8 and TRBJ2-2, is GAGVSQSPRYKVAKRGQDVALRCDPISGHVSLFWYQQALGQGPEFLTYFQNEAQLDKSGLPSDRFFAERPEGSVSTLKIQRTQQEDSAVYLCASSRGSGGPNTGELFFGEGSRLTVL.

The J gene is TRBJ2-3, the V gene TRBV15; TRBD2 aligns across 11 bases. CDR1 is LNHNV and CDR2 is YYDKDF in the germline V gene (reference sequence). There are 16 residues in the CDR3. V was clipped by 1 base and J by 1 base; unmatched bases: 1. In DNA, the CDR3 is TGTGCCACCAGCAGAGCACTAGCGGGAGGCACAGATACGCAGTATTTT. Amino acid sequence: CATSRALAGGTDTQYF.

V usage is TRBV10-3 and J usage is TRBJ2-5, with D tentatively TRBD2 (5 bases). Germline lookup yields CDR1 ENHRY and CDR2 SYGVKD. Trimming left V 4 bases short and J 5 bases short, with 11 bases between. The length of the CDR3 is 13 residues. The CDR3 DNA reads TGTGCCATCAGTGTGCTTAGCGAGGAGACCCAGTACTTC. This translates into CAISVLSEETQYF.